These 23 T cell receptor beta chains were all obtained from the same sample, sequenced in a study of blood T cell repertoires in COVID-19. The table came from immunoSEQ multiplex PCR; TCRdb's copy has only in-frame clones and leaves some out. This sample yields about 200,000 clones, of which 80% to 90% are seen a single time; 2% to 3% belongs to the top ten. Sequenced: peripheral blood. The receptors come from a woman aged 40 to 50 with active or convalescent COVID-19.

The V and J genes are TRBV2 and TRBJ2-7; 12 bases fit TRBD2. Per the germline V gene, CDR1 is SNHLY and CDR2 is FYNNEI. CDR3 length: 13 amino acids. After removal of 6 bases from V and 6 bases from J, the junction contained 3 bases not matched to a gene. CDR3: CASSKGLAGEQYF. For the CDR3, the DNA is TGTGCCAGCAGCAAGGGACTAGCGGGCGAGCAGTACTTC.

V usage is TRBV28 and J usage is TRBJ1-3, with a possible D match to TRBD1 (5 bases). Germline CDR1 and CDR2: MDHEN and SYDVKM. Trimming took off 3 bases at V and 0 bases at J, with 12 bases between the two ends. This CDR3 contains 16 residues. The CDR3 here is CASSFHQGSSGNTIYF. The CDR3 coding sequence is TGTGCCAGCAGTTTTCACCAGGGTAGCTCTGGAAACACCATATATTTT.

The chain links TRBV2 to TRBJ1-5, with D maybe TRBD1 (6 bases). This CDR3 region has 17 residues. V lost 1 base and J lost 0, with 13 bases in between. CDR1 SNHLY and CDR2 FYNNEI come from the germline V gene. CDR3: CASSEEWTAYSNQPQHF. In nucleotides, the CDR3 is TGTGCCAGCAGTGAAGAATGGACAGCTTATAGCAATCAGCCCCAGCATTTT.

The table lists this clone with a few counts. This chain connects TRBV29-1 to TRBJ1-5; TRBD1 matches at 8 bases. Trimming cost V 7 bases and J 1 base; bases outside gene matches: 3. The CDR3 has 13 amino acids. Germline-derived CDR1 and CDR2 are SQVTM and ANQGSEA. Written as DNA, the CDR3 is TGCAGCGCTAGACAGGGGAGCAATCAGCCCCAGCATTTT. Residues: CSARQGSNQPQHF.

The rearrangement joins TRBV5-1 to TRBJ2-3; 10 nucleotides align to TRBD2. CDR1 is SGHRS, CDR2 YFSETQ, per germline. The CDR3 extends over 17 amino acids. Trimming took 4 bases from V and 4 from J; bases not matched to a gene: 12. CDR3 coding DNA: TGCGCCAGCAGCCTGTCTACCGGGACTAGCGTGGCAGATACGCAGTATTTT. This sequence encodes CASSLSTGTSVADTQYF.

The rearrangement links TRBV6-5 to TRBJ2-3, with TRBD1 identical over 9 bases. Germline-derived CDR1 and CDR2 are MNHEY and SVGAGI. The CDR3 consists of 15 residues. Trimming at V came to 6 bases and at J to 2 bases, leaving 6 bases not matched to a gene. The CDR3 region is CASSYGTGSTDTQYF. DNA of the CDR3: TGTGCCAGCAGCTATGGGACAGGGTCCACAGATACGCAGTATTTT.

The CDR3 sequence is CASSYSRADNQPQHF. The CDR3 region has the DNA TGTGCCAGCAGTTACTCGAGGGCAGACAATCAGCCCCAGCATTTT. The chain has TRBV6-5 and TRBJ1-5; D uncertain. Trimming stripped 0 bases from V and 3 bases from J, with 9 bases between. From germline, CDR1 is MNHEY and CDR2 SVGAGI. The length of the CDR3 is 15 residues.

The chain is built from TRBV24-1 and TRBJ2-3, with a tentative D call TRBD2 (5 bases). This CDR3 comprises 14 residues. The V gene lost 9 bases and the J gene lost 2 bases, with 14 bases spanning the gap. Germline assignment: CDR1 KGHDR and CDR2 SFDVKD. The chain's CDR3 is CATSKADLTDTQYF. CDR3 bases: TGTGCCACCTCGAAAGCGGACCTCACAGATACGCAGTATTTT.

The chain couples TRBV12-3 or TRBV12-4 to TRBJ1-1; D unresolved. The CDR3 extends over 13 amino acids. V dropped 8 bases and J dropped 1 base, with 11 bases sitting between them. The CDR3 DNA follows: TGTGCCAGCGGCACTACAAGGAACACTGAAGCTTTCTTT. Its protein is CASGTTRNTEAFF.

The chain carries TRBV29-1 and TRBJ1-4, with 9 bases that match TRBD1. CDR1 and CDR2 (germline): SQVTM, ANQGSEA. The CDR3 runs to 13 residues. V shed 6 bases, J shed 8 bases, and the junction held 7 bases outside the gene matches. The CDR3 nucleotides read TGCAGCGTCCAGACAGGGGGTCAGGAAAAACTGTTTTTT. Its translation is CSVQTGGQEKLFF.

This clone was seen more than once but under ten times. V usage is TRBV6-2 or TRBV6-3 and J usage is TRBJ1-2; maybe TRBD1 (6 bases). Trimming removed 0 bases at V and 7 bases at J, with 12 bases between. Germline loops: CDR1 MNHEY, CDR2 SVGEGT. The CDR3 runs 14 residues. CDR3 sequence (DNA): TGTGCCAGCAGTTACTCAACAGGGATAGGTGGCTACACCTTC. It specifies CASSYSTGIGGYTF.

The CDR3 DNA reads as TGTGCCAGCAGCTTAAATCCGGCGGATGAAAAACTGTTTTTT. It yields the protein CASSLNPADEKLFF. The chain recombines TRBV7-9 with TRBJ1-4; D is undetermined. CDR1 and CDR2 from the germline V gene are SEHNR and FQNEAQ (reference sequence). This CDR3 spans 14 amino acids. Trimming removed 2 bases at V and 6 bases at J, with 10 bases between.

This chain joins TRBV7-3 and TRBJ2-2; TRBD2 matches at 7 bases. The V segment lost 3 bases and the J segment 3 bases; nucleotides outside the gene matches: 13. This CDR3 has 18 amino acids. CDR1 and CDR2 from the germline V gene are SGHTA and FQGTGA. In DNA form, the CDR3 reads TGTGCCAGCAGCTTTGCTTCGCGGGGGAATATCGACACCGGGGAGCTGTTTTTT. It specifies CASSFASRGNIDTGELFF.

The rearrangement uses TRBV7-8 and TRBJ2-1, with 7 bases aligning to TRBD1. The CDR3 loop spans 16 amino acids. Trimming removed 2 bases from V and 1 base from J; junction bases left unmatched: 5. CDR1 is SGHVS, CDR2 FQNEAQ, per germline. The CDR3 here is CASSLRGLESYNEQFF. The CDR3 nucleotides are TGTGCCAGCAGCTTAAGGGGGCTTGAGTCCTACAATGAGCAGTTCTTC.

The rearrangement uses TRBV12-3 or TRBV12-4 and TRBJ1-1; 7 nucleotides align to TRBD1. V shed 6 bases and J 7 bases; nucleotides not matched to a gene: 8. The CDR3 runs to 13 residues. This chain's CDR3 is CASSPGTADEAFF. The CDR3 coding sequence is TGTGCCAGCAGCCCCGGGACAGCCGATGAAGCTTTCTTT.

The chain joins TRBV28 to TRBJ1-2; 10 bases match TRBD1. The V gene end was trimmed by 6 bases and the J gene end by 4 bases; junction bases not matched to a gene: 8. CDR1 and CDR2 from the germline V gene are MDHEN and SYDVKM. This CDR3 comprises 15 residues. The CDR3 here is CASRAQGQGTYGYTF. CDR3 coding DNA: TGTGCCAGCAGGGCCCAGGGACAGGGGACCTATGGCTACACCTTC.

The V gene is TRBV24-1, the J gene TRBJ2-5, with 10 bases aligning to TRBD2. CDR1 and CDR2 from the germline V gene are KGHDR and SFDVKD. V trimming: 1 base; J trimming: 0 bases; junction bases outside the gene matches: 4. The CDR3 runs to 17 residues. The CDR3 coding sequence is TGTGCCACCAGTGATTTTAGTCTAGCGGGGGACCAAGAGACCCAGTACTTC. This gives the protein CATSDFSLAGDQETQYF.

This chain connects TRBV5-6 to TRBJ1-1; possibly TRBD1 for D (6 bases). This CDR3 region has 14 residues. Between the trimmed V and J ends, which lost 1 base and 8 bases, there was a span of 15 bases. CDR1 and CDR2 from the germline V gene are SGHDT and YYEEEE. CDR3 amino acids: CASSLQGHLSEAFF. The CDR3 DNA reads as TGTGCCAGCAGCTTGCAGGGGCACCTTTCAGAAGCTTTCTTT.

The CDR3 DNA reads TGTGCCACCAGTGATCGCATACAGGGGAGCACAGATACGCAGTATTTT. The encoded protein is CATSDRIQGSTDTQYF. The gene calls are TRBV24-1 and TRBJ2-3; the match to TRBD1 covers 7 bases. Germline V gives CDR1 KGHDR, CDR2 SFDVKD. V dropped 3 bases and J dropped 0; count of bases not matched to a gene: 5. CDR3 length: 16 amino acids.

V gene TRBV5-1 combines with J gene TRBJ2-5; TRBD1 matches 9 bases. Per the germline V gene, CDR1 is SGHRS and CDR2 is YFSETQ. The CDR3 is made up of 16 amino acids. The V and J ends lost 3 bases and 5 bases, in that order; junction bases with no gene match: 11. CDR3 in amino acids: CASSSSSGQGGETQYF. The CDR3 DNA sequence: TGCGCCAGCAGCTCCTCATCGGGACAGGGAGGGGAGACCCAGTACTTC.

The CDR3 sequence: CASSPGTAEAFF. For the CDR3, the DNA is TGTGCCAGCAGTCCAGGGACAGCTGAAGCTTTCTTT. This sequence joins TRBV28 and TRBJ1-1; TRBD1 agrees at 7 bases. The CDR3 sequence is 12 residues long. CDR1 is MDHEN and CDR2 is SYDVKM in the germline V gene. Unmatched junction bases numbered 3, after V lost 5 bases and J lost 6 bases.

The rearrangement links TRBV7-2 to TRBJ2-1; possible D gene TRBD1, 5 bases. Germline lookup yields CDR1 SGHTA and CDR2 FQGNSA. The CDR3 is 12 amino acids. V lost 7 bases and J lost 5, with 9 bases in between. Written as DNA, the CDR3 is TGTGCCAGCACCCTGGGGCACAATGAGCAGTTCTTC. It is translated as CASTLGHNEQFF.

The J gene is TRBJ1-1, the V gene TRBV7-3; TRBD1 might be the D (5 bases). The CDR3 covers 15 residues. Germline V gene data show CDR1 as SGHTA and CDR2 as FQGTGA. Trimming removed 5 bases from V and 1 base from J, with 14 bases in between. In DNA form, the CDR3 reads TGTGCCAGCAGCCTATTAGCCAGGGCGAACACTGAAGCTTTCTTT. Its translation is CASSLLARANTEAFF.